This TCR beta chain was retrieved from a study of blood T cells in healthy people across ages. Trimming removed 0 bases at V and 8 bases at J, with 13 bases between. This CDR3 comprises 14 residues. Per germline, CDR1 MGHRA and CDR2 YSYEKL. Then a second PCR, running about 7 to 11 cycles, was carried out with a sample-barcoded 5' primer and a J-beta primer mix. TCRdb fed the 5' RACE reads into MiXCR, producing one record per CDR3 protein. Among over a million distinct CDR3 sequences listed, around 39% were seen once. The TCR was taken from a woman aged 18 to 35 in good health. The source material was blood. The gene calls are TRBV4-1 and TRBJ1-2; TRBD1 might be the D (5 bases). The CDR3 loop reads CASSQDSGERGYTF. CDR3 coding DNA: TGCGCCAGCAGCCAAGATTCGGGGGAGCGGGGCTACACCTTC.